A single sample is the source of the 9 T cell receptor beta chains below, sequenced in a study of shared clonotypes between healthy human individuals. TCRdb's table, derived via immunoSEQ multiplex PCR, lists solely in-frame clones and lacks some. Here the sample spans approximately 1.4 million clones, about 98% being singletons. What was sequenced was naive CD4+ T cells sorted from blood. Subset meaning: CD45RA+ positively selected. These receptors were taken from a man in his thirties or forties in good health.

The table lists this clone with a few counts. The same CDR3 can be traced to other DNA sequences in this sample. In DNA, the CDR3 is TGCGCCAGCAGCCCGACTAGCGGGGTCTACAATGAGCAGTTCTTC. Amino acid sequence: CASSPTSGVYNEQFF. This chain joins TRBV5-1 and TRBJ2-1, with TRBD2 matching 11 bases. The CDR3 sequence is 15 residues long. Germline-derived CDR1 and CDR2 are SGHRS and YFSETQ. V lost 4 bases to trimming and J lost 3 bases; unmatched junction nucleotides: 3. Full variable domain (outside the CDR3, taken from reference TRBV5-1 and TRBJ2-1): KAGVTQTPRYLIKTRGQQVTLSCSPISGHRSVSWYQQTPGQGLQFLFEYFSETQRNKGNFPGRFSGRQFSNSRSEMNVSTLELGDSALYLCASSPTSGVYNEQFFGPGTRLTVL.

The genes are TRBV9 and TRBJ2-7; D is uncertain. This CDR3 spans 13 amino acids. Germline V gene data show CDR1 as SGDLS and CDR2 as YYNGEE. Trimming removed 4 bases from V and 0 bases from J, with 8 bases in between. The CDR3 protein is CASSSEASYEQYF. In DNA form, the CDR3 reads TGTGCCAGCAGCTCAGAGGCCTCCTACGAGCAGTACTTC.

The chain links TRBV9 to TRBJ2-3; D is unresolved. The V gene lost 6 bases and the J gene lost 0 bases, with 14 bases spanning the gap. Germline V gene sequence: CDR1 SGDLS, CDR2 YYNGEE. This CDR3 region has 15 residues. CDR3 sequence: CASNRRSGSTDTQYF. In DNA, the CDR3 is TGTGCCAGCAACCGTAGATCCGGAAGCACAGATACGCAGTATTTT.

V and J are TRBV19 and TRBJ2-2; D is undetermined. The CDR3 runs to 15 residues. Trimming stripped 2 bases from V and 6 bases from J, with 13 bases between. Germline CDR1 is LNHDA and CDR2 is SQIVND (reference sequence). CDR3 coding DNA: TGTGCCAGTAGTATAAAGCCGCAGGTGTCCGGGGAGCTGTTTTTT. Protein product: CASSIKPQVSGELFF.

The chain uses TRBV27 and TRBJ2-1; 9 nucleotides align to TRBD2. There are 15 residues in the CDR3. J gave up 8 bases and V 5 bases, and 10 bases lay outside the gene matches. CDR1 is MNHEY, CDR2 SMNVEV, per germline (reference sequence). CDR3 residues: CASSPYSREGDEQFF. DNA of the CDR3: TGTGCCAGCAGTCCCTACTCGCGGGAGGGCGATGAGCAGTTCTTC.

The chain combines TRBV30 with TRBJ2-7; D is perhaps TRBD2 (6 bases). Between the trimmed V and J ends, which lost 2 bases and 0 bases, there was a span of 14 bases. The CDR3 totals 15 residues. Germline loops: CDR1 GTSNPN, CDR2 SVGIG (reference sequence). The CDR3 bases are TGTGCCTGGAGTCCTTGGGGCGGGACCTCCTACGAGCAGTACTTC. Its protein product is CAWSPWGGTSYEQYF.

V gene TRBV5-1 combines with J gene TRBJ2-7; TRBD1 aligns across 7 bases. CDR3 length: 16 residues. Germline lookup yields CDR1 SGHRS and CDR2 YFSETQ. J gave up 4 bases and V 0 bases, and 10 bases lay outside the gene matches. CDR3 sequence: CASSLAKTGIGYEQYF. In DNA, the CDR3 is TGCGCCAGCAGCTTGGCCAAGACAGGGATCGGGTACGAGCAGTACTTC.

The chain carries TRBV27 and TRBJ1-2; D perhaps matches TRBD1 (5 bases). The CDR3 has 11 amino acids. The V end was cut by 5 bases, the J end by 7 bases, with 8 bases between. CDR1 is MNHEY, CDR2 SMNVEV, per germline (reference sequence). The CDR3 sequence: CASSAGTGYTF. The CDR3 nucleotides read TGTGCCAGCAGTGCAGGGACTGGCTACACCTTC.

The V and J genes are TRBV2 and TRBJ2-7; 9 nucleotides align to TRBD1. V lost 5 bases and J lost 2; bases outside the gene matches: 4. CDR3 length equals 14 residues. Germline-derived CDR1 and CDR2 are SNHLY and FYNNEI. CDR3 coding DNA: TGTGCCAGCAGTTCCCGGGACAGGGCCTACGAGCAGTACTTC. Its translation: CASSSRDRAYEQYF.